Each of the 9 T cell receptor beta chains below was sequenced from the same sample in a study of blood T cell repertoires in COVID-19. Using immunoSEQ multiplex PCR, the repertoire was profiled, and TCRdb retains in-frame clones only, with some absent. The profile shows some 240,000 clones, approximately 78% of them singletons. Specimen: peripheral blood. The receptors shown here come from a woman aged 60-70 years with active or convalescent COVID-19.

V usage is TRBV28 and J usage is TRBJ1-1; a weak D match, TRBD1 (5 bases). The CDR3 spans 14 residues. V lost 3 bases and J lost 4, with 12 bases in between. Germline V CDR1 and CDR2: MDHEN, SYDVKM. The CDR3 sequence is CASSLGGLATEAFF. CDR3 in DNA: TGTGCCAGCAGTTTGGGGGGGTTGGCCACTGAAGCTTTCTTT.

V gene TRBV19 combines with J gene TRBJ1-5; 8 bases fit TRBD1. Trimming at V came to 4 bases and at J to 7 bases, leaving 12 bases not matched to a gene. This CDR3 spans 16 amino acids. Germline lookup yields CDR1 LNHDA and CDR2 SQIVND (reference sequence). CDR3 sequence: CASSNFFQGAKQPQHF. The CDR3 nucleotides are TGTGCCAGTAGTAATTTCTTTCAGGGGGCCAAGCAGCCCCAGCATTTT. The entire variable domain, with the rest obtained from reference TRBV19 and TRBJ1-5, is as follows: DGGITQSPKYLFRKEGQNVTLSCEQNLNHDAMYWYRQDPGQGLRLIYYSQIVNDFQKGDIAEGYSVSREKKESFPLTVTSAQKNPTAFYLCASSNFFQGAKQPQHFGDGTRLSIL.

The rearrangement links TRBV4-1 to TRBJ1-5, with D perhaps matching TRBD1 (5 bases). Per the germline V gene, CDR1 is MGHRA and CDR2 is YSYEKL. Trimming took off 4 bases at V and 4 bases at J, with 23 bases between the two ends. The CDR3 has 18 residues. The CDR3 region is CASSLLESPAGRNQPQHF. As DNA, the CDR3 is TGCGCCAGCAGCCTTCTAGAATCCCCGGCAGGGCGAAATCAGCCCCAGCATTTT.

The chain recombines TRBV7-9 with TRBJ1-6, with D possibly being TRBD1 (5 bases). The CDR3 covers 17 residues. From germline, CDR1 is SEHNR and CDR2 FQNEAQ (reference sequence). Trimming pared 5 bases from V and 3 bases from J, leaving 17 bases between. This chain's CDR3 is CASSLTRYRSYNSPLHF. As DNA, the CDR3 is TGTGCCAGCAGCCTAACGAGATACAGGAGCTATAATTCACCCCTCCACTTT.

The gene calls are TRBV3-1 (or the pseudogene TRBV3-2) and TRBJ2-5; TRBD1 matches at 8 bases. The V segment lost 4 bases and the J segment 5 bases; nucleotides outside the gene matches: 9. CDR1 LGHDT and CDR2 YNNKEL come from the germline V gene (reference sequence). The CDR3 is 15 amino acids. In nucleotides, the CDR3 is TGTGCCAGCAGCCTCACCCAGGGGGCGTACGAGACCCAGTACTTC. Its translation: CASSLTQGAYETQYF.

V and J are TRBV19 and TRBJ1-5, with D perhaps matching TRBD1 (6 bases). CDR3 length: 15 residues. V was shortened by 7 bases and J by 1 base, with 14 bases between the two germline ends. Germline assignment: CDR1 LNHDA and CDR2 SQIVND (reference sequence). The CDR3 sequence: CASKGQGISNQPQHF. CDR3 nucleotide sequence: TGTGCCAGTAAGGGCCAGGGGATAAGCAATCAGCCCCAGCATTTT.

This clone was seen only once. The rearrangement uses TRBV27 and TRBJ1-2; 8 bases map to TRBD1. With 4 bases clipped from V and 2 bases from J, the junction kept 3 bases outside the gene matches. CDR3 length: 14 residues. Looked up from germline, CDR1 is MNHEY and CDR2 is SMNVEV (reference sequence). CDR3 sequence reads: CASSSRTGNYGYTF. The CDR3 bases are TGTGCCAGCAGTTCACGGACAGGGAACTATGGCTACACCTTC.

This rearrangement joins TRBV5-5 to TRBJ2-5, with D perhaps TRBD1 (5 bases). With 6 bases removed from V and 5 bases from J, the gap between germline ends came to 26 bases. Germline CDR1 reads SGHKS; CDR2 reads YYEKEE (reference sequence). This CDR3 contains 17 residues. The CDR3 region is CASTLGRVRGPGETQYF. Written as DNA, the CDR3 is TGTGCCAGCACCCTTGGAAGGGTTAGGGGTCCAGGGGAGACCCAGTACTTC.

Comment on this clone: The same CDR3 arises from other DNA sequences in this sample as well. V is TRBV19 and J is TRBJ1-5, with 7 bases matching TRBD1. CDR1 is LNHDA and CDR2 is SQIVND in the germline V gene (reference sequence). Losses at the gene ends were 1 base for V and 2 bases for J; bases not matched to a gene: 2. The CDR3 is 15 residues long. In DNA, the CDR3 is TGTGCCAGTAGTATAGGGGACAGTCGCAATCAGCCCCAGCATTTT. It specifies CASSIGDSRNQPQHF. The whole variable domain, remainder taken from reference TRBV19 and TRBJ1-5, is DGGITQSPKYLFRKEGQNVTLSCEQNLNHDAMYWYRQDPGQGLRLIYYSQIVNDFQKGDIAEGYSVSREKKESFPLTVTSAQKNPTAFYLCASSIGDSRNQPQHFGDGTRLSIL.